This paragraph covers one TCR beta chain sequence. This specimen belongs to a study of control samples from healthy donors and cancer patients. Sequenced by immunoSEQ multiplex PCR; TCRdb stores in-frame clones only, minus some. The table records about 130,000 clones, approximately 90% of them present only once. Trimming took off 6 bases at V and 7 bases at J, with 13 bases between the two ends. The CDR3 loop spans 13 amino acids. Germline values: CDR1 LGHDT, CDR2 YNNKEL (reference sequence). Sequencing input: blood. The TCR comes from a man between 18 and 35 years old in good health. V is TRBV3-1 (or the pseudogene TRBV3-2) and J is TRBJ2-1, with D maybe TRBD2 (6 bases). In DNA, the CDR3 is TGTGCCAGCAGACCGGGACTTTGGAATGAGCAGTTCTTC. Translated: CASRPGLWNEQFF.